This TCR beta chain was obtained from a study of tumor and adjacent non-tumor tissue in lung cancer. Points from the study as a whole: Higher tumor TCR diversity was associated with shorter survival.

No cell sorting was done before RNA was extracted from the tissue. Germline CDR1 reads KGHSH; CDR2 reads LQKENI. The CDR3 consists of 15 residues. Comment on this clonotype: Antigen unknown. The junction and the germline gene differ at one end; a read error may be behind it.

TCRbeta libraries were built with three rounds of nested PCR, modified from ARM-PCR. MiXCR, applied by TCRdb to the multiplex PCR reads, yields one record per CDR3 protein. There are over 60,000 distinct CDR3 sequences in the sample; about three quarters occur only once, and roughly 30% lies in the top ten. The receptor was derived from a man between 60 and 75 years old with non-small cell lung cancer. The sequenced material came from lung tumor tissue. The chain couples TRBV18 to TRBJ2-1; 9 bases align to TRBD2. The CDR3 region has the DNA TGCGCCAGATCACCTGGACTAGCGACTTACAATGAGCAGTTCTTC. Its protein product is CARSPGLATYNEQFF.